This paragraph reports one T cell receptor (beta chain). This clonotype was counted only a few times. Its cognate antigen has yet to be identified. No base quality information exists; no much larger clone differs at one position. This specimen comes from a study of T cell repertoires in cytomegalovirus infection (dated by TCRdb to between 2018 and 2021). Notes on the research overall: Peptide stimulations targeted recently identified HLA-C-restricted CMV epitopes, whose presentation resists viral immunomodulation, together with well-studied HLA-B-restricted epitopes. Because public TCR beta signatures pointed to carriage of CMV infection together with the matching HLA type, the HLA type of each donor mattered for the analysis. General conclusions and limits of the study: The ex vivo response was dominated by HLA-C-restricted CMV-specific TCR beta clonotypes, which also provided the single most frequent clonotype in two of eight donors. Cumulative frequency of public TCR beta family members discriminated carriers of CMV infection plus the relevant HLA type in this cohort and an independent 352-donor cohort.

The treatment or condition label corresponds to: in vitro stimulation with specific CMV peptide epitopes to enrich CMV-specific T cells. Sequencer: Illumina HiSeq 1500. Through fastp at Q25 and MiXCR, TCRdb rebuilt clones from the public reads, retaining in-frame beta chains. When rows share a CDR3 protein, they turn into one entry using the most common DNA and genes. The sample profile shows about 890,000 distinct CDR3 sequences; 25% to 40% of them were found once. The ten largest account for roughly 13% of the sample. There are 18 amino acids in the CDR3, from cysteine to phenylalanine inclusive. Of the read, only the CDR3 DNA is kept; its 54 bases are in frame from base 1. Germline trimming amounts to 1 base on V and 0 bases on J, with 7 as the count of junction bases outside the gene matches. As encoded in the germline V gene, CDR1 is SGHVS while CDR2 is FNYEAQ.

The chain is assembled from TRBV7-6 and TRBJ2-1; 9 bases in the junction line up with TRBD2. This sequence originates from a human donor in good health (CMV status not recorded). Some clones in this sample may be carry-over from other donors' samples. Sample: cultured CD8+ T cells from PBMCs, taken from culture after CMV antigen stimulation. CDR3 loop: CASSLGVAGALSYNEQFF. The DNA sequence is as follows: TGTGCCAGCAGCTTAGGCGTAGCGGGGGCCCTCTCCTACAATGAGCAGTTCTTC.